This passage covers 13 T cell receptor beta chains from one sample sequenced in a study of cytomegalovirus exposure and HLA in healthy donors. The method was immunoSEQ multiplex PCR; TCRdb's version includes in-frame clones alone and lacks a portion of them. The sample contains 150,000 to 250,000 clones, 80% to 90% of which appear only once. The sample was PBMCs. Receptors originate from a woman aged 25 to 45 in good health and CMV-seronegative.

This clone occurred once. The gene calls are TRBV7-2 and TRBJ2-3; no firm D call. V lost 1 base, J lost 7 bases, and 15 bases lay in between. Germline assignment: CDR1 SGHTA and CDR2 FQGNSA. This CDR3 comprises 15 residues. The CDR3 DNA sequence: TGTGCCAGCAGCTTAGAGGCAGGATGGGCGAATACGCAGTATTTT. Translating it yields CASSLEAGWANTQYF.

The CDR3 loop is CASRINRQGGTEAFF. The DNA of the CDR3 is TGTGCCAGTAGGATAAACAGGCAGGGAGGGACTGAAGCTTTCTTT. This chain uses TRBV19 with TRBJ1-1; tentative D call: TRBD1 (5 bases). Per germline, CDR1 LNHDA and CDR2 SQIVND (reference sequence). The CDR3 is 15 amino acids. V lost 6 bases and J lost 5, with 19 bases in between.

This clone has more than one count but fewer than ten. This rearrangement joins TRBV25-1 to TRBJ1-2; D remains ambiguous. Germline V gene sequence: CDR1 MGHDK, CDR2 SYGVNS. This CDR3 contains 11 residues. Trimming pared 6 bases from V and 12 bases from J, leaving 14 bases between. This CDR3 reads CASRGTDRDTF. The CDR3 bases are TGTGCCAGCAGGGGCACAGATAGAGACACCTTC.

The genes are TRBV30 and TRBJ2-7, with 8 bases that match TRBD1. The trim removed 5 bases at V and 2 bases at J, leaving 2 bases unmatched. This CDR3 is 12 amino acids long. Germline V lookup: CDR1 GTSNPN, CDR2 SVGIG (reference sequence). CDR3 bases: TGTGCCTGGGACAGGGGCCCCTACGAGCAGTACTTC. This sequence encodes CAWDRGPYEQYF.

The rearrangement links TRBV6-5 to TRBJ2-3; TRBD1 matches 8 bases. Germline V gene lookup returns CDR1 MNHEY and CDR2 SVGAGI. This CDR3 is built from 16 residues. V was clipped by 3 bases and J by 2 bases; unmatched bases: 7. In nucleotides, the CDR3 is TGTGCCAGCAGTTATAGGGGGACAGGCTACACAGATACGCAGTATTTT. Amino acid sequence: CASSYRGTGYTDTQYF.

In its sample, this clone was seen once. The rearrangement links TRBV7-3 to TRBJ1-1; possible D gene TRBD1, 6 bases. The V and J ends lost 4 bases and 6 bases respectively, with 12 bases between them. This CDR3 contains 13 residues. Per germline, CDR1 SGHTA and CDR2 FQGTGA. CDR3 nucleotide sequence: TGTGCCAGCAGCTCACAGGGTGGCGCTGAAGCTTTCTTT. It encodes CASSSQGGAEAFF.

V is TRBV5-4 and J is TRBJ1-4, with D hard to call. The CDR3 sequence is 15 residues long. The germline V gene has CDR1 SGHNT and CDR2 YYREEE (reference sequence). Trimming left V 4 bases short and J 4 bases short, with 14 bases between. The CDR3 reads CASSPSKGGNEKLFF. As DNA, the CDR3 is TGTGCCAGCAGCCCCTCGAAGGGAGGTAATGAAAAACTGTTTTTT. Full variable domain (remainder filled in from reference TRBV5-4 and TRBJ1-4): ETGVTQSPTHLIKTRGQQVTLRCSSQSGHNTVSWYQQALGQGPQFIFQYYREEENGRGNFPPRFSGLQFPNYSSELNVNALELDDSALYLCASSPSKGGNEKLFFGSGTQLSVL.

V gene TRBV6-4 combines with J gene TRBJ1-2; D is uncertain. The germline CDR1 and CDR2 sequences are MRHNA and SNTAGT. Trimming removed 2 bases from V and 4 bases from J, with 14 bases in between. The CDR3 is 15 residues long. CDR3 coding DNA: TGTGCCAGCAGTGACCCCACTAAACTTCCCTATGGCTACACCTTC. Its translation is CASSDPTKLPYGYTF.

This clone has only a few counts. The chain has TRBV5-1 and TRBJ1-1; 7 bases match TRBD1. CDR1 SGHRS and CDR2 YFSETQ come from the germline V gene. J lost 3 bases, V lost 4 bases, and 9 bases had no gene match. The CDR3 has 15 amino acids. DNA of the CDR3: TGCGCCAGCAGCGGAATGGGACAGTTGGACACTGAAGCTTTCTTT. This encodes CASSGMGQLDTEAFF.

The DNA of the CDR3 is TGCGCCAGCAGCCCGGGACCCGCCGGGGGGGAGACCCAGTACTTC. As protein: CASSPGPAGGETQYF. V gene TRBV5-1 combines with J gene TRBJ2-5; the match to TRBD2 covers 7 bases. The CDR3 runs 15 residues. Germline trimming cut 4 bases from V and 5 bases from J; bases unmatched to any gene: 11. CDR1 is SGHRS, CDR2 YFSETQ, per germline. The whole variable domain, filled in from reference TRBV5-1 and TRBJ2-5, reads KAGVTQTPRYLIKTRGQQVTLSCSPISGHRSVSWYQQTPGQGLQFLFEYFSETQRNKGNFPGRFSGRQFSNSRSEMNVSTLELGDSALYLCASSPGPAGGETQYFGPGTRLLVL.

This clone was counted a few times. V usage is TRBV6-5 and J usage is TRBJ2-7; tentative D call: TRBD1 (6 bases). CDR3 size: 13 residues. Trimming pared 11 bases from V and 4 bases from J, leaving 18 bases between. The germline gives CDR1 MNHEY, CDR2 SVGAGI. CDR3 in amino acids: CASSPGHTYEQYF. The CDR3 DNA is TGTGCCTCGTCGCCGGGACACACGTACGAGCAGTACTTC.

V gene TRBV5-8 combines with J gene TRBJ2-5; 7 positions match TRBD1. This CDR3 comprises 16 residues. V trimming: 0 bases; J trimming: 10 bases; junction bases outside the gene matches: 15. The germline CDR1 and CDR2 sequences are SGHTS and YDEGEE. The CDR3, as DNA: TGTGCCAGCAGCTTGGACGGTGCGGCAGGGGGTTTGGACCAGTACTTC. Protein: CASSLDGAAGGLDQYF.

The chain combines TRBV4-1 with TRBJ1-6, with 7 bases aligning to TRBD1. V shed 0 bases, J shed 10 bases, and the junction held 15 bases outside the gene matches. Germline loops: CDR1 MGHRA, CDR2 YSYEKL. The CDR3 has 18 amino acids. CDR3 amino acids: CASSQESPVGGAESPLHF. The CDR3 DNA follows: TGCGCCAGCAGCCAAGAATCCCCGGTAGGGGGCGCCGAGTCACCCCTCCACTTT.